A selection of T cell receptor beta chains follows, all from one sample in a study of shared clonotypes between healthy human individuals. Assay used: immunoSEQ multiplex PCR; TCRdb lists only in-frame clones, some missing. The sample records roughly 510,000 clones, almost 80% being singletons. The sample comprised PBMCs. The receptors shown here come from a woman aged 40 to 50 in good health. Some clones in this sample may be carry-over from other donors' samples. CDR3s include the opening cysteine and the closing phenylalanine or tryptophan. The D gene is left open where the match is weak.

TRBV11-2	TRBJ1-2	TRBD1	CASSFDRGSFGYTF
TRBV5-1	TRBJ2-1	-	CASSLTSSYNEQFF
TRBV12-5	TRBJ2-5	-	CASGPSPPGTQYF
TRBV30	TRBJ2-3	-	CAWSAGVVPDTQYF
TRBV28	TRBJ1-6	TRBD1	CAITGQVNSPLHF
TRBV7-8	TRBJ2-3	-	CASRLEATQYF
TRBV23-1	TRBJ2-3	-	CASSRGNTDTQYF
TRBV5-1	TRBJ2-3	TRBD2	CASSPSGSTDTQYF
TRBV6-6	TRBJ1-1	-	CASSYLSRGRNTEAFF
TRBV7-9	TRBJ2-7	TRBD2	CASSLGRAGTPEQYF
TRBV7-8	TRBJ2-7	-	CASSPRTFYEQYF
TRBV19	TRBJ2-3	-	CASRPGGTDTQYF
TRBV5-1	TRBJ2-5	TRBD1	CASSLGQGNQETQYF
TRBV9	TRBJ1-3	-	CASSVERGTGNTIYF
TRBV28	TRBJ2-7	TRBD1	CASSLGSGQPYEQYF
TRBV28	TRBJ2-1	TRBD2	CASSPRTSGGNEQFF
TRBV4-1	TRBJ2-1	-	CASSQALRRDERNNEQFF
TRBV10-1	TRBJ2-3	-	CASSAERKRTDTQYF
TRBV19	TRBJ2-3	-	CASSPGTLSDTQYF
TRBV2	TRBJ2-5	TRBD2	CASRPTSGGGRTQYF
TRBV11-2	TRBJ1-1	-	CASSPGTRPRSEAFF
TRBV27	TRBJ2-1	-	CASSALATNGEQFF
TRBV28	TRBJ1-1	-	CASSPVYMWGRGMNTEAFF
TRBV6-4	TRBJ2-3	-	CASSDGGGHTDTQYF
TRBV2	TRBJ1-5	-	CASSVEAAQPQHF
TRBV11-2	TRBJ1-1	-	CASSFSTQTEAFF
TRBV28	TRBJ2-3	TRBD2	CASLSSLAGGVQRGLQYF
TRBV2	TRBJ1-5	-	CATSWEGDYSNQPQHF
TRBV18	TRBJ2-7	TRBD1	CASSPLGQGEHEQYF
TRBV28	TRBJ1-5	-	CASSPPLQGSNQPQHF
TRBV19	TRBJ2-7	-	CASSQRPNSYEQYF
TRBV4-3	TRBJ2-7	TRBD2	CASSQRPGTSGYEQYF
TRBV27	TRBJ2-5	-	CASSDRSGETQYF
TRBV10-3	TRBJ2-1	-	CAISEFSGGSYNEQFF
TRBV19	TRBJ1-1	TRBD1	CASSTGQGHTEAFF
TRBV5-1	TRBJ1-2	TRBD1	CASSRGQGAFGYTF
TRBV5-6	TRBJ1-1	-	CASSLAPGEKGTEAFF
TRBV7-8	TRBJ1-2	-	CASSTNEVDISYTF
TRBV5-6	TRBJ2-3	TRBD2	CASSPTGLASTDTQYF
TRBV11-2	TRBJ1-1	-	CASSLIGGVTNTEAFF
TRBV5-5	TRBJ2-5	-	CASSFSGGEEGTQYF
TRBV28	TRBJ1-1	-	CASMGHWNTEAFF
TRBV7-2	TRBJ2-7	TRBD2	CASSLDRPSGDEQYF
TRBV28	TRBJ2-4	-	CASSPPGVAKNIQYF
TRBV19	TRBJ2-5	-	CASSIGQTGTQYF
TRBV2	TRBJ1-1	-	CASRWEGLNTEAFF
TRBV9	TRBJ1-2	-	CASSAVSGYTF
TRBV15	TRBJ1-1	-	CATSRDRIRGPEAFF
TRBV7-9	TRBJ2-7	-	CASSPVVRRVNEQYF
TRBV27	TRBJ2-2	TRBD2	CASSPLAGGTGELFF
TRBV6-6	TRBJ1-4	-	CASSYNRRPNEKLFF
TRBV5-4	TRBJ2-1	TRBD1	CASSLATGGANEQFF
TRBV7-3	TRBJ2-2	TRBD2	CASSLRTSVNTGELFF
TRBV19	TRBJ1-1	-	CASSIGQTTMNTEAFF
TRBV2	TRBJ2-1	TRBD2	CASTREESYNEQFF
TRBV7-7	TRBJ2-7	-	CASSLAQDYEQYF
TRBV5-1	TRBJ2-3	-	CASSLEGESTDTQYF
TRBV6-5	TRBJ2-7	TRBD1	CASSYSWTGGYEQYF
TRBV28	TRBJ1-2	TRBD1	CASSLPGQAYYGYTF
TRBV5-5	TRBJ2-3	TRBD2	CASSLEASGSIDTQYF